This entry lists 7 T cell receptor beta chains sequenced from one sample in a study of T cell responses to AZD1222 COVID-19 vaccine. Repertoires were generated with immunoSEQ multiplex PCR, while TCRdb's copy carries only in-frame clones and drops some. The sample has 130,000 to 150,000 clones, roughly 88% seen once. The material sequenced was peripheral blood, taken 28 days after the second dose of the MenACWY control vaccine. These receptors all stem from an adult who received the MenACWY meningococcal vaccine as a control.

The chain employs TRBV14 and TRBJ1-1, with D possibly TRBD1 on 6 matching bases. The CDR3 runs to 13 residues. V shed 2 bases and J shed 7 bases, with 11 bases lying between them. In germline, CDR1 is SGHDN, CDR2 FVKESK. CDR3 DNA: TGTGCCAGCAGCCAAATACAGGGAGGTGAAGCTTTCTTT. It translates to CASSQIQGGEAFF.

This clone appeared once. This chain joins TRBV6-4 and TRBJ1-1; 8 nucleotides align to TRBD1. V gave up 1 base and J gave up 10 bases; unmatched junction bases: 5. CDR1 and CDR2 from the germline V gene are MRHNA and SNTAGT. This CDR3 spans 13 amino acids. In DNA, the CDR3 is TGTGCCAGCAGTGACTACCCAGGGGGCTCAGCTTTCTTT. Amino acids: CASSDYPGGSAFF.

CDR3 loop: CASSFAGELFF. For the CDR3, the DNA is TGTGCCAGCAGCTTTGCCGGGGAGCTGTTTTTT. The J gene is TRBJ2-2, the V gene TRBV11-3; unclear D gene. Germline V gives CDR1 SGHNT, CDR2 YENEEA. V was trimmed by 3 bases and J by 6 bases, leaving 2 bases between them. The length of the CDR3 is 11 residues.

The rearrangement joins TRBV2 to TRBJ2-3; 9 nucleotides agree with TRBD2. The CDR3 is made up of 14 amino acids. Germline V lookup: CDR1 SNHLY, CDR2 FYNNEI. The trim removed 10 bases at V and 3 bases at J, leaving 8 bases unmatched. The CDR3 nucleotides read TGTGCCAAAGGGGCTAGCGGGAAGACAGATACGCAGTATTTT. This translates into CAKGASGKTDTQYF.

The rearrangement links TRBV7-9 to TRBJ1-6; TRBD1 is a possible D gene (6 bases). The CDR3 is made up of 16 amino acids. Trimming removed 2 bases at V and 5 bases at J, with 13 bases between. CDR1 SEHNR and CDR2 FQNEAQ come from the germline V gene (reference sequence). CDR3 DNA: TGTGCCAGCAGCTTATTATGGGGGCTGAATAATTCACCCCTCCACTTT. It specifies CASSLLWGLNNSPLHF.

This chain links TRBV7-2 with TRBJ1-5; a possible D gene is TRBD1 (6 bases). The CDR3 has 15 residues. V was cut by 1 base and J by 7 bases, with 14 bases left in between. Per germline, CDR1 SGHTA and CDR2 FQGNSA. As DNA, the CDR3 is TGTGCCAGCAGCTTAGTGGCGGGGGCAACGCAGCCCCAGCATTTT. Its translation: CASSLVAGATQPQHF.

V and J are TRBV7-2 and TRBJ2-3, with D perhaps assigned TRBD1 or TRBD2 (7 bases each). The CDR3 sequence is 14 residues long. Germline V gene lookup returns CDR1 SGHTA and CDR2 FQGNSA. V was cut by 1 base and J by 6 bases, with 11 bases left in between. The CDR3 sequence: CASSLGQGGDTQYF. The CDR3 region has the DNA TGTGCCAGCAGCTTAGGGCAGGGGGGGGATACGCAGTATTTT.